This entry features one T cell receptor (beta chain) sequence. Antigen specificity is unknown. During the collection period, no donor immune events like infections were recorded. The data originate from a study of identifying expanded T cells in peripheral blood. General observations from the study: Technical replicates showed around 1.2 changed clones; about 2 weeks about 16; four weeks 19. Approximately 2-week clone count variance significantly increased as total template count grew.

Measured with immunoSEQ multiplex PCR; TCRdb has only the in-frame clones, and not every one. The sample lists about 90,000 clones; roughly 90% were seen once. The source material was blood. This clonotype was obtained from a person aged 18 to 75 in good health.

The CDR3: CASSPRLAGIQQYF. The CDR3 region has the DNA TGTGCCAGCTCACCACGACTAGCAGGCATACAGCAGTACTTC. The V and J genes are TRBV18 and TRBJ2-7; 7 positions agree with TRBD2. In germline, CDR1 is KGHSH, CDR2 LQKENI. The CDR3 is made up of 14 amino acids. J gave up 8 bases and V 1 base, and 8 bases lay outside the gene matches.